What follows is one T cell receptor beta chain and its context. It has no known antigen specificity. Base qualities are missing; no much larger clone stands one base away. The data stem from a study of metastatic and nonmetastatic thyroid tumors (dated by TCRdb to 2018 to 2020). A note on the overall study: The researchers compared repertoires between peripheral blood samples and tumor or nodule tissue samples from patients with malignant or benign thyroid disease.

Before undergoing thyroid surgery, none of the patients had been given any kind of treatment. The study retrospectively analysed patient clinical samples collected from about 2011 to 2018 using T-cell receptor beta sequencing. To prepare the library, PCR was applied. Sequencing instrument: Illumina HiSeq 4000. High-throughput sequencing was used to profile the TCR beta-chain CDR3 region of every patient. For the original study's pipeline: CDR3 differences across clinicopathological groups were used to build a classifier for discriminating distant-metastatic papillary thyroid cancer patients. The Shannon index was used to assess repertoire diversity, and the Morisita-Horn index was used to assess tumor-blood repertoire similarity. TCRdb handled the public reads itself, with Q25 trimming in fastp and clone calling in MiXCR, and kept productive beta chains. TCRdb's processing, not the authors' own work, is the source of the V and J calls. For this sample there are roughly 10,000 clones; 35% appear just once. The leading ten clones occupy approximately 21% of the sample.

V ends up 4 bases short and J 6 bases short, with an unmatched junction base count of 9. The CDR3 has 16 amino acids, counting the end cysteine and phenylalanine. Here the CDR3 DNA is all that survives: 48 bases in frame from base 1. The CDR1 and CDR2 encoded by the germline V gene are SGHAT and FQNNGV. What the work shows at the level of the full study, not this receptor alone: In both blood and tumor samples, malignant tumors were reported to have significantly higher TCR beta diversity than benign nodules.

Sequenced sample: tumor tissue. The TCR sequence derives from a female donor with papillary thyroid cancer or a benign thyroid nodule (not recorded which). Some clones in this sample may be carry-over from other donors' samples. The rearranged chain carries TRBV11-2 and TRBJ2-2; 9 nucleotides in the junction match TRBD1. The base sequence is TGTGCCAGCAGCTCCCGGGACAGGGAATATCCCGGGGAGCTGTTTTTT. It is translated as CASSSRDREYPGELFF.